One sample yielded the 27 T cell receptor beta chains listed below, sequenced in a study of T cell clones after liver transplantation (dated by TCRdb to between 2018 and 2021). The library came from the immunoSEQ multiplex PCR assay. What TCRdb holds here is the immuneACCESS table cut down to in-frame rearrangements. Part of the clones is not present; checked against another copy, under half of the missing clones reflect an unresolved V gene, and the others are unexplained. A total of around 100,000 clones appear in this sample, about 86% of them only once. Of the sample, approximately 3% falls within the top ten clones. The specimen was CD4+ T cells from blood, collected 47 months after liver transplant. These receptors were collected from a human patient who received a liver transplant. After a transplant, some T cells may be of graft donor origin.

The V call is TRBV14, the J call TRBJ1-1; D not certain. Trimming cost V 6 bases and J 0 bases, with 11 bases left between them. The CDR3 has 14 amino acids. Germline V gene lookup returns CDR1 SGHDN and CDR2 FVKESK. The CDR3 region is CASSPPGMNTEAFF. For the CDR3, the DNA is TGTGCCAGCAGTCCCCCTGGTATGAACACTGAAGCTTTCTTT.

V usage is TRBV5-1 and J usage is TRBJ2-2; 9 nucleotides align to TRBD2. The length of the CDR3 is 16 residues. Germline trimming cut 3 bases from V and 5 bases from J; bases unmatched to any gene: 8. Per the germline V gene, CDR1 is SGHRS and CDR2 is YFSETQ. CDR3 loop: CASSYTGLARTGELFF. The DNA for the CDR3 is TGCGCCAGCAGCTATACGGGACTAGCCAGGACCGGGGAGCTGTTTTTT.

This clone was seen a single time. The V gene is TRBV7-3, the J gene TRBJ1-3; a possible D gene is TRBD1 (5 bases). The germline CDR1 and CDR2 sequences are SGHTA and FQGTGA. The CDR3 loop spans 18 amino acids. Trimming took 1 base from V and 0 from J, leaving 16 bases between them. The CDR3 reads CASSLRSGTVCSGNTIYF. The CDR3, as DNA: TGTGCCAGCAGCTTAAGGTCCGGGACCGTCTGCTCTGGAAACACCATATATTTT.

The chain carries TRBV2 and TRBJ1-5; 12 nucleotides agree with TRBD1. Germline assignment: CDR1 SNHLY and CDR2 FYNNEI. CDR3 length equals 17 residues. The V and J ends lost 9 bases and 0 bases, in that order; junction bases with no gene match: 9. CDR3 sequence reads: CASPGQGASYSNQPQHF. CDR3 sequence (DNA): TGTGCCAGTCCGGGACAGGGGGCCTCTTATAGCAATCAGCCCCAGCATTTT.

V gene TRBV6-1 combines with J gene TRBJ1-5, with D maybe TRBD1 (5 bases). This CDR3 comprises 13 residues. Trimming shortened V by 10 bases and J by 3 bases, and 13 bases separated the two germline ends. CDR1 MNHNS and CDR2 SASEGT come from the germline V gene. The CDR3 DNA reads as TGTGCCACCGAGACAGTCTCCAATCAGCCCCAGCATTTT. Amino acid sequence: CATETVSNQPQHF.

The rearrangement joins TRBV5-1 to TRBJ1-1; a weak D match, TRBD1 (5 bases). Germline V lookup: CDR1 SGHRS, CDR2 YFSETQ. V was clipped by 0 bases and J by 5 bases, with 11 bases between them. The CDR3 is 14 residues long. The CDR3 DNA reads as TGCGCCAGCAGCTTGGCAGGGTGGAGGACTGAAGCTTTCTTT. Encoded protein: CASSLAGWRTEAFF.

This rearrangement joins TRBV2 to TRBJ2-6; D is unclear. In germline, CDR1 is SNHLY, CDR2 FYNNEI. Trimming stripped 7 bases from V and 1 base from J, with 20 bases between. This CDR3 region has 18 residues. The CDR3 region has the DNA TGTGCCAGCAAACTGAATAGGGCATTCGTTTCTGGGGCCAACGTCCTGACTTTC. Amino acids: CASKLNRAFVSGANVLTF.

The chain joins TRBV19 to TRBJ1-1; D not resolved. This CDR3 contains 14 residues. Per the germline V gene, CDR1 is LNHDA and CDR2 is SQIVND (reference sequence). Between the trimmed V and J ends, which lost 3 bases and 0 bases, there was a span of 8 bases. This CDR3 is CASSIQVMNTEAFF. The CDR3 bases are TGTGCCAGTAGTATTCAGGTTATGAACACTGAAGCTTTCTTT.

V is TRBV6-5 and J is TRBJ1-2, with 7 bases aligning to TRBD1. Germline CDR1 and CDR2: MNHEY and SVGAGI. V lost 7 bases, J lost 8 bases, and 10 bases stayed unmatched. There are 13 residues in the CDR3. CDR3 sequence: CASIRHRGGGYTF. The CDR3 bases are TGTGCCAGCATTAGGCACAGGGGAGGGGGCTACACCTTC.

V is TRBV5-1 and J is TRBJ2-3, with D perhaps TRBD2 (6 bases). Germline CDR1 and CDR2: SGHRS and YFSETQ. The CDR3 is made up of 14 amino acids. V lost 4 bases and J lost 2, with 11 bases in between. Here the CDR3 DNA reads TGCGCCAGCAGCGATGGGACTCTCACAGATACGCAGTATTTT. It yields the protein CASSDGTLTDTQYF.

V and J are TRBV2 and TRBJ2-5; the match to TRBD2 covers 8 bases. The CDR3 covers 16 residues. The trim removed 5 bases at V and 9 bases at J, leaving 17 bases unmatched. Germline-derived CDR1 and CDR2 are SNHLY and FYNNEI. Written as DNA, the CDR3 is TGTGCCAGCAGTATCGGACTAGCTGGACCCAACGGGGCCCAGTACTTC. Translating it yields CASSIGLAGPNGAQYF.

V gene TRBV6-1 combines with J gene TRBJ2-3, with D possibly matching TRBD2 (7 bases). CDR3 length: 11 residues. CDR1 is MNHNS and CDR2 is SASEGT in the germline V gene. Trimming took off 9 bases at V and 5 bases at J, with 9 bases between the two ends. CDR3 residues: CARGGGDTQYF. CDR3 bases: TGTGCCAGAGGGGGGGGAGATACGCAGTATTTT.

This CDR3 is CASSRDITYEQYF. CDR3 sequence (DNA): TGTGCCAGCAGTCGGGACATAACCTACGAGCAGTACTTC. The chain uses TRBV6-5 and TRBJ2-7; D may be TRBD1 (6 bases). This CDR3 contains 13 residues. V was cut by 5 bases and J by 2 bases, with 10 bases left in between. CDR1 and CDR2 from the germline V gene are MNHEY and SVGAGI.

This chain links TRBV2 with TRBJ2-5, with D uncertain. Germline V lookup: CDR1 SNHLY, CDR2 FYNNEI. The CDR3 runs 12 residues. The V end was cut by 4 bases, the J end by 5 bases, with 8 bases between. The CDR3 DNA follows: TGTGCCAGCAGTGGAACGGGTGAGACCCAGTACTTC. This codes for CASSGTGETQYF.

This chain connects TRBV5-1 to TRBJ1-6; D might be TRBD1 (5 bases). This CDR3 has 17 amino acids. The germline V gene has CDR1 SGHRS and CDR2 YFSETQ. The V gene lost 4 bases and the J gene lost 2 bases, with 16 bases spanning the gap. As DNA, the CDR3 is TGCGCCAGCAGCCCCGACCCACAAGGGGCCTATAATTCACCCCTCCACTTT. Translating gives CASSPDPQGAYNSPLHF. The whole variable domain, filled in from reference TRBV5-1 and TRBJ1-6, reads KAGVTQTPRYLIKTRGQQVTLSCSPISGHRSVSWYQQTPGQGLQFLFEYFSETQRNKGNFPGRFSGRQFSNSRSEMNVSTLELGDSALYLCASSPDPQGAYNSPLHFGNGTRLTVT.

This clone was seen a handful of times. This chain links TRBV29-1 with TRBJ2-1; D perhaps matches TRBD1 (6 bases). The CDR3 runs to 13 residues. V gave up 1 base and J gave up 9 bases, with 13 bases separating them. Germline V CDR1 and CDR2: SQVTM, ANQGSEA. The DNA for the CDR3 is TGCAGCGTTGAAGCGACAGGTTTCGGTGAGCAGTTCTTC. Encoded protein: CSVEATGFGEQFF.

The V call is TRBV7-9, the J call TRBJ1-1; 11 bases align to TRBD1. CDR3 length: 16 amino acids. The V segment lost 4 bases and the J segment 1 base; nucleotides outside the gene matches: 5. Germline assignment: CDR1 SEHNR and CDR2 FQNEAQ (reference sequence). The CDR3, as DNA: TGTGCCAGCAGCTCGGGACAGGGGGAAAGGAACACTGAAGCTTTCTTT. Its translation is CASSSGQGERNTEAFF.

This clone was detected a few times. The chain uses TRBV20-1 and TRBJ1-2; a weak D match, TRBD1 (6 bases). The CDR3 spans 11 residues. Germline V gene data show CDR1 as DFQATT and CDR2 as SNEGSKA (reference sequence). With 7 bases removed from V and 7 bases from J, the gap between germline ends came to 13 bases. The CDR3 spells CSVQGGLGYTF. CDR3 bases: TGCAGTGTTCAAGGGGGTCTTGGCTACACCTTC.

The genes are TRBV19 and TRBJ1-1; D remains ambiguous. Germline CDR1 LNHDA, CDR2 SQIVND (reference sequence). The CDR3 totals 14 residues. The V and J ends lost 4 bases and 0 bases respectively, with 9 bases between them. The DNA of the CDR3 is TGTGCCAGTAGTACCCGGACGGTGAACACTGAAGCTTTCTTT. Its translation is CASSTRTVNTEAFF.

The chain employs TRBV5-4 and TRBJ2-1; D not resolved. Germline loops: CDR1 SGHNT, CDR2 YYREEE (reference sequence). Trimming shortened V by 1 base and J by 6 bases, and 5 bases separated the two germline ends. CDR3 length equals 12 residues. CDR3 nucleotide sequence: TGTGCCAGCAGCTTGTCAGTCAATGAGCAGTTCTTC. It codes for CASSLSVNEQFF.

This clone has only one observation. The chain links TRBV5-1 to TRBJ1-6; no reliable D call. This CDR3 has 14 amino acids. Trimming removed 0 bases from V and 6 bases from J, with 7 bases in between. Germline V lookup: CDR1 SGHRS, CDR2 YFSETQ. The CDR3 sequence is CASSLGAVNSPLHF. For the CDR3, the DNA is TGCGCCAGCAGCTTGGGCGCAGTTAATTCACCCCTCCACTTT.

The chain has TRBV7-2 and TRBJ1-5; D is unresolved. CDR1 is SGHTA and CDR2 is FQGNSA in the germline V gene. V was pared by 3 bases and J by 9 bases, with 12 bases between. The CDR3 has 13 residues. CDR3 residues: CASSFDGFRPQHF. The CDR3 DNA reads TGTGCCAGCAGCTTCGACGGGTTTCGGCCCCAGCATTTT.

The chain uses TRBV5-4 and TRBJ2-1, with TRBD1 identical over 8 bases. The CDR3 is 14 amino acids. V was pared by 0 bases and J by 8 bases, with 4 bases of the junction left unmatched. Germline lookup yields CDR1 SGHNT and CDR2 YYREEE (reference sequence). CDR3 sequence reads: CASSLGQGMDEQFF. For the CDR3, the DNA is TGTGCCAGCAGCTTGGGACAGGGGATGGATGAGCAGTTCTTC. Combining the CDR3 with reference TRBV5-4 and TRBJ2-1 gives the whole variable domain ETGVTQSPTHLIKTRGQQVTLRCSSQSGHNTVSWYQQALGQGPQFIFQYYREEENGRGNFPPRFSGLQFPNYSSELNVNALELDDSALYLCASSLGQGMDEQFFGPGTRLTVL.

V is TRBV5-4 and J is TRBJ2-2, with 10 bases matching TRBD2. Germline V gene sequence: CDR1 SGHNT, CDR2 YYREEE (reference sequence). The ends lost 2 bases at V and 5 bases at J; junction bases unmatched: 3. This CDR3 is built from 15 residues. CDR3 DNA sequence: TGTGCCAGCAGCTTAGCGGGAGGGGGTACCGGGGAGCTGTTTTTT. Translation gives CASSLAGGGTGELFF.

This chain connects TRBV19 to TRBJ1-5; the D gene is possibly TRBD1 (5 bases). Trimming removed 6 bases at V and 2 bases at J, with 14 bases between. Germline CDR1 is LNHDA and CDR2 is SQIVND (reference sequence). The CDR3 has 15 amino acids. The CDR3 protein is CASRPATGGNQPQHF. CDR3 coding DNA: TGTGCCAGTAGACCCGCAACGGGGGGCAATCAGCCCCAGCATTTT.

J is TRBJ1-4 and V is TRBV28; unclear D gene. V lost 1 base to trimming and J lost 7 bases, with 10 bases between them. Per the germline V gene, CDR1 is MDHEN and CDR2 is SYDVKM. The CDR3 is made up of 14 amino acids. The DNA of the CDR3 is TGTGCCAGCAGTTTATTGGGAGACTTTGAAAAACTGTTTTTT. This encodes CASSLLGDFEKLFF. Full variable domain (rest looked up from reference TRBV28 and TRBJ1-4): DVKVTQSSRYLVKRTGEKVFLECVQDMDHENMFWYRQDPGLGLRLIYFSYDVKMKEKGDIPEGYSVSREKKERFSLILESASTNQTSMYLCASSLLGDFEKLFFGSGTQLSVL.

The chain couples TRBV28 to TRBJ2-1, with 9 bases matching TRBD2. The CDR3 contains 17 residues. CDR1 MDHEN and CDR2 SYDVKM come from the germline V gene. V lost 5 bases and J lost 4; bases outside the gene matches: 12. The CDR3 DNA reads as TGTGCCAGCAGTCGCAGGGGAGCGGGAGGAACATACAATGAGCAGTTCTTC. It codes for CASSRRGAGGTYNEQFF.